These 18 T cell receptor beta chains were sequenced from one sample in a study of blood T cell repertoires in COVID-19. Only in-frame clones appear in the TCRdb table, and some are missing; sequencing was by immunoSEQ multiplex PCR. Of 300,000 to 450,000 clones detected, about 87% appear once; the ten largest clones hold roughly 2.1%. The sample was peripheral blood. These receptors all stem from a woman in her sixties or seventies with COVID-19, enrolled during active disease.

The V call is TRBV10-1, the J call TRBJ1-4, with D hard to call. This CDR3 has 16 residues. Germline CDR1 is WNHNN and CDR2 is SYGVQD (reference sequence). With 8 bases removed from V and 1 base from J, the gap between germline ends came to 17 bases. This CDR3 is CASRKELVLTNEKLFF. In nucleotides, the CDR3 is TGCGCCAGCCGAAAGGAGTTGGTCTTAACTAATGAAAAACTGTTTTTT.

The V gene is TRBV2, the J gene TRBJ2-2; TRBD1 matches at 7 bases. Germline CDR1 is SNHLY and CDR2 is FYNNEI. With 6 bases clipped from V and 6 bases from J, the junction kept 7 bases outside the gene matches. There are 14 residues in the CDR3. The CDR3 here is CASSLQGDPGELFF. The DNA of the CDR3 is TGTGCCAGCAGCCTTCAGGGGGATCCCGGGGAGCTGTTTTTT. The full variable domain, with the rest looked up from reference TRBV2 and TRBJ2-2, is EPEVTQTPSHQVTQMGQEVILRCVPISNHLYFYWYRQILGQKVEFLVSFYNNEISEKSEIFDDQFSVERPDGSNFTLKIRSTKLEDSAMYFCASSLQGDPGELFFGEGSRLTVL.

The chain employs TRBV2 and TRBJ1-2, with D possibly TRBD1 on 5 matching bases. CDR1 is SNHLY and CDR2 is FYNNEI in the germline V gene. V lost 3 bases to trimming and J lost 2 bases, with 13 bases between them. This CDR3 has 15 amino acids. This CDR3 reads CASSDWKGKNYGYTF. In nucleotides, the CDR3 is TGTGCCAGCAGTGACTGGAAGGGGAAGAACTATGGCTACACCTTC.

This clone was detected a few times. The chain couples TRBV5-1 to TRBJ2-1; TRBD2 matches 7 bases. This CDR3 comprises 13 residues. Unmatched junction bases numbered 3, after V lost 2 bases and J lost 7 bases. CDR1 and CDR2 (germline): SGHRS, YFSETQ. The CDR3 spells CASSFGLDNEQFF. The DNA for the CDR3 is TGCGCCAGCAGCTTTGGACTAGATAATGAGCAGTTCTTC.

The chain uses TRBV28 and TRBJ2-7; the match to TRBD1 covers 7 bases. V gave up 9 bases and J gave up 2 bases; unmatched junction bases: 13. Germline-derived CDR1 and CDR2 are MDHEN and SYDVKM. This CDR3 has 15 residues. CDR3 sequence: CARYQLQGTTYEQYF. The CDR3 DNA is TGTGCCAGATACCAACTACAGGGGACCACCTACGAGCAGTACTTC.

The J gene is TRBJ1-6, the V gene TRBV5-4, with 7 bases lining up with TRBD1. The CDR3 totals 15 residues. V was clipped by 3 bases and J by 8 bases; unmatched bases: 8. The germline gives CDR1 SGHNT, CDR2 YYREEE (reference sequence). The chain's CDR3 is CASSYFDRADSPLHF. The DNA for the CDR3 is TGTGCCAGCAGCTACTTCGACAGGGCTGATTCACCCCTCCACTTT.

This chain uses TRBV11-2 with TRBJ2-3; TRBD2 matches 7 bases. The CDR3 consists of 18 residues. The germline gives CDR1 SGHAT, CDR2 FQNNGV. The trim removed 0 bases at V and 2 bases at J, leaving 11 bases unmatched. The CDR3 DNA sequence: TGTGCCAGCAGCTTAGATCGGCCTAGCGGACTCGCCACAGATACGCAGTATTTT. It codes for CASSLDRPSGLATDTQYF.

The chain couples TRBV3-1 (or the pseudogene TRBV3-2) to TRBJ1-1, with D possibly TRBD1 on 5 matching bases. Between the trimmed V and J ends, which lost 1 base and 1 base, there was a span of 10 bases. Germline lookup yields CDR1 LGHDT and CDR2 YNNKEL (reference sequence). The CDR3 contains 15 residues. The CDR3 DNA is TGTGCCAGCAGCCAAGGGGGGGTCCAGAACACTGAAGCTTTCTTT. Encoded protein: CASSQGGVQNTEAFF.

The chain joins TRBV3-1 (or the pseudogene TRBV3-2) to TRBJ2-7; D possibly corresponds to TRBD2 (5 bases). CDR1 and CDR2 (germline): LGHDT, YNNKEL (reference sequence). The CDR3 loop spans 11 amino acids. V was pared by 4 bases and J by 9 bases, with 10 bases between. CDR3 loop: CASSRGLGQYF. The CDR3, as DNA: TGTGCCAGCAGCCGCGGACTCGGGCAGTACTTC.

The V call is TRBV2, the J call TRBJ1-6; no firm D call. CDR3 length: 15 residues. Trimming took 2 bases from V and 6 from J, leaving 11 bases between them. Germline lookup yields CDR1 SNHLY and CDR2 FYNNEI. The CDR3 region has the DNA TGTGCCAGCAGTGAAAGTTGGGGAGGTAATTCACCCCTCCACTTT. It encodes CASSESWGGNSPLHF. Filled out from reference TRBV2 and TRBJ1-6, the complete variable domain reads EPEVTQTPSHQVTQMGQEVILRCVPISNHLYFYWYRQILGQKVEFLVSFYNNEISEKSEIFDDQFSVERPDGSNFTLKIRSTKLEDSAMYFCASSESWGGNSPLHFGNGTRLTVT.

The CDR3 spells CASSRFGTLTYNEQFF. DNA for the CDR3: TGTGCCAGCTCACGATTCGGGACTTTAACCTACAATGAGCAGTTCTTC. The chain couples TRBV18 to TRBJ2-1; tentative D call: TRBD2 (6 bases). Deletions cut 4 bases from V and 2 bases from J, with 15 bases between. The germline CDR1 and CDR2 sequences are KGHSH and LQKENI. The CDR3 totals 16 residues.

This chain connects TRBV18 to TRBJ1-2; the D gene is possibly TRBD1 (5 bases). Germline assignment: CDR1 KGHSH and CDR2 LQKENI. The V gene lost 2 bases and the J gene lost 2 bases, with 9 bases spanning the gap. The CDR3 consists of 14 residues. The CDR3 sequence is CASSPGATNYGYTF. The CDR3 DNA reads as TGTGCCAGCTCACCAGGGGCCACCAACTATGGCTACACCTTC.

This chain connects TRBV6-2 or TRBV6-3 to TRBJ1-5; the D gene is possibly TRBD1 (6 bases). Germline-derived CDR1 and CDR2 are MNHEY and SVGEGT. The ends were cut back, 6 bases at V and 5 bases at J, with 17 bases in the middle. This CDR3 has 15 residues. This chain's CDR3 is CASRPTGFIDQPQHF. CDR3 DNA sequence: TGTGCCAGCAGACCTACAGGGTTTATAGATCAGCCCCAGCATTTT.

The chain combines TRBV27 with TRBJ1-1; 10 bases are a match to TRBD1. V trimming: 5 bases; J trimming: 6 bases; junction bases outside the gene matches: 9. In germline, CDR1 is MNHEY, CDR2 SMNVEV (reference sequence). The CDR3 is made up of 15 amino acids. DNA for the CDR3: TGTGCCAGCAGTCCCATCCTGACAGGGGGCGCTGAAGCTTTCTTT. Amino acids: CASSPILTGGAEAFF.

The J gene is TRBJ2-2, the V gene TRBV5-1; D gene ambiguous. The CDR3 loop spans 14 amino acids. CDR1 SGHRS and CDR2 YFSETQ come from the germline V gene. Trimming removed 3 bases at V and 3 bases at J, with 9 bases between. The CDR3 loop is CASSSYSYTGELFF. The DNA of the CDR3 is TGCGCCAGCAGCTCGTACAGTTACACCGGGGAGCTGTTTTTT.

The chain links TRBV19 to TRBJ2-5; TRBD2 is a possible D gene (7 bases). V shed 4 bases and J shed 4 bases, with 10 bases lying between them. Germline CDR1 and CDR2: LNHDA and SQIVND (reference sequence). This CDR3 is 13 amino acids long. The CDR3 spells CASSTGGLETQYF. The CDR3 DNA sequence: TGTGCCAGTAGTACGGGGGGCCTAGAGACCCAGTACTTC.

This clone was seen a single time. The chain employs TRBV2 and TRBJ2-7; 8 bases line up with TRBD1. Germline trimming cut 5 bases from V and 5 bases from J; bases unmatched to any gene: 5. The CDR3 runs to 13 residues. From germline, CDR1 is SNHLY and CDR2 FYNNEI. The CDR3, as DNA: TGTGCCAGCAGTTTGACAGGGGAAAACGAGCAGTACTTC. This encodes CASSLTGENEQYF.

This clone was picked up one time. V is TRBV5-1 and J is TRBJ1-2; the D is unclear. The CDR3 runs to 14 residues. Trimming removed 5 bases at V and 8 bases at J, with 19 bases between. Germline V gene lookup returns CDR1 SGHRS and CDR2 YFSETQ. As DNA, the CDR3 is TGCGCCAGCAGGGACGAAGGTCGGGAGTCCGGCTACACCTTC. Its translation: CASRDEGRESGYTF.